These 20 T cell receptor beta chains came from one sample sequenced in a study of long-term antiretroviral therapy in people with HIV. Samples were assayed with immunoSEQ v3.0 at survey level. Using immunoSEQ multiplex PCR, the repertoire was profiled, and TCRdb retains in-frame clones only, with some absent. The sample holds approximately 33,000 clones; over 75% are singletons and the top ten take around 3.7%. This specimen was unsorted PBMCs, taken 0.8 years before starting antiretroviral therapy. The source is a man in his late teens or twenties with HIV.

CDR3 in DNA: TGTGCCAGCAGCTTCCAAGAGACCCAGTACTTC. Translated, it gives CASSFQETQYF. The chain is built from TRBV11-1 and TRBJ2-5; D is undetermined. CDR1 is SGHAT and CDR2 is FQDESV in the germline V gene (reference sequence). V lost 3 bases and J lost 1, with 0 bases in between. The CDR3 extends over 11 amino acids.

The chain is built from TRBV7-8 and TRBJ1-2, with TRBD1 identical over 7 bases. Germline CDR1 SGHVS, CDR2 FQNEAQ. The V gene end was trimmed by 5 bases and the J gene end by 8 bases; junction bases not matched to a gene: 11. The CDR3 has 14 amino acids. CDR3 coding DNA: TGTGCCAGCAGCCCTACTCCAGGGGGACGAGGCTACACCTTC. This sequence encodes CASSPTPGGRGYTF.

The chain is built from TRBV15 and TRBJ1-2; no clear D. CDR1 LNHNV and CDR2 YYDKDF come from the germline V gene (reference sequence). V dropped 1 base and J dropped 4 bases, with 10 bases sitting between them. CDR3 length: 14 amino acids. The CDR3 DNA reads TGTGCCACCAGCAGAGGAGGAGGCCCCTATGGCTACACCTTC. Its translation: CATSRGGGPYGYTF.

DNA for the CDR3: TGTGCCAGCTCACCTTGGACAGGGGCCTCTGGAAACACCATATATTTT. Translation: CASSPWTGASGNTIYF. The chain uses TRBV18 and TRBJ1-3, with 9 nucleotides matching TRBD1. This CDR3 has 16 residues. V lost 3 bases, J lost 0 bases, and 3 bases stayed unmatched. Germline loops: CDR1 KGHSH, CDR2 LQKENI. The whole variable domain, filled in from reference TRBV18 and TRBJ1-3, reads NAGVMQNPRHLVRRRGQEARLRCSPMKGHSHVYWYRQLPEEGLKFMVYLQKENIIDESGMPKERFSAEFPKEGPSILRIQQVVRGDSAAYFCASSPWTGASGNTIYFGEGSWLTVV.

The rearrangement joins TRBV4-2 to TRBJ1-2; no definite D call. CDR1 and CDR2 (germline): LGHNA, YNFKEQ. This CDR3 is built from 15 residues. The V and J ends lost 0 bases and 4 bases respectively, with 12 bases between them. The CDR3 region has the DNA TGTGCCAGCAGCCAAGATCCCGACGGATCCTATGGCTACACCTTC. Protein sequence: CASSQDPDGSYGYTF.

The chain uses TRBV5-1 and TRBJ2-2, with 10 bases matching TRBD1. The V and J ends lost 0 bases and 10 bases, in that order; junction bases with no gene match: 6. CDR1 is SGHRS, CDR2 YFSETQ, per germline. This CDR3 contains 15 residues. CDR3 sequence: CASSLGDRGGVELFF. CDR3 DNA sequence: TGCGCCAGCAGCTTGGGGGACAGGGGAGGTGTGGAGCTGTTTTTT.

This clone was picked up one time. V and J are TRBV9 and TRBJ2-1, with D uncertain. This CDR3 has 16 residues. V lost 0 bases, J lost 0 bases, and 10 bases lay in between. Per the germline V gene, CDR1 is SGDLS and CDR2 is YYNGEE. The CDR3 region is CASSVDAASSYNEQFF. CDR3 nucleotides: TGTGCCAGCAGCGTAGATGCAGCAAGCTCCTACAATGAGCAGTTCTTC. The full variable domain, rest sourced from reference TRBV9 and TRBJ2-1, is DSGVTQTPKHLITATGQRVTLRCSPRSGDLSVYWYQQSLDQGLQFLIQYYNGEERAKGNILERFSAQQFPDLHSELNLSSLELGDSALYFCASSVDAASSYNEQFFGPGTRLTVL.

The V call is TRBV9, the J call TRBJ2-3, with 11 bases fitting TRBD2. The V gene end was trimmed by 7 bases and the J gene end by 3 bases; junction bases not matched to a gene: 1. The CDR3 is 13 residues long. The germline gives CDR1 SGDLS, CDR2 YYNGEE. CDR3 residues: CASASGGTDTQYF. The CDR3 DNA sequence: TGTGCCAGCGCTAGCGGGGGGACAGATACGCAGTATTTT. Full variable domain (remainder filled in from reference TRBV9 and TRBJ2-3): DSGVTQTPKHLITATGQRVTLRCSPRSGDLSVYWYQQSLDQGLQFLIQYYNGEERAKGNILERFSAQQFPDLHSELNLSSLELGDSALYFCASASGGTDTQYFGPGTRLTVL.

This clone was found a few times. The rearrangement uses TRBV5-1 and TRBJ2-7, with D tentatively TRBD1 (6 bases). CDR1 and CDR2 from the germline V gene are SGHRS and YFSETQ. V was cut by 2 bases and J by 5 bases, with 17 bases left in between. The CDR3 contains 15 residues. The CDR3 sequence: CASSLLQGVFNEQYF. DNA of the CDR3: TGCGCCAGCAGCTTACTACAGGGCGTTTTTAACGAGCAGTACTTC.

This chain links TRBV6-6 with TRBJ2-1; the D is unclear. V lost 11 bases and J 7 bases, leaving 18 bases between the germline ends. The germline V gene has CDR1 MNHNY and CDR2 SVGAGI (reference sequence). CDR3 length equals 13 residues. The CDR3 region has the DNA TGTGCCGGAGCAGTTACTACCACGAATGAGCAGTTCTTC. Its translation: CAGAVTTTNEQFF.

The V gene is TRBV9, the J gene TRBJ2-2, with D uncertain. CDR3 length: 13 amino acids. The ends were cut back, 1 base at V and 3 bases at J, with 4 bases in the middle. Germline CDR1 SGDLS, CDR2 YYNGEE. For the CDR3, the DNA is TGTGCCAGCAGCGTACTGGACACCGGGGAGCTGTTTTTT. Amino acid sequence: CASSVLDTGELFF.

The chain carries TRBV27 and TRBJ1-3; D is unclear. The V end lost 2 bases, the J end lost 2 bases, and 4 bases lay between the germline ends. This CDR3 has 13 residues. Germline-derived CDR1 and CDR2 are MNHEY and SMNVEV (reference sequence). CDR3 region: CASSLKAGNTIYF. Here the CDR3 DNA reads TGTGCCAGCAGTTTAAAAGCTGGAAACACCATATATTTT.

The chain has TRBV19 and TRBJ1-5; unclear D gene. CDR3 length: 14 amino acids. V gave up 7 bases and J gave up 11 bases, with 21 bases separating them. Per germline, CDR1 LNHDA and CDR2 SQIVND (reference sequence). The CDR3 DNA sequence: TGTGCCAGTATAGGCACGATCGGTCTGTTGACCCAGCATTTT. The encoded protein is CASIGTIGLLTQHF. The entire variable domain, with the rest obtained from reference TRBV19 and TRBJ1-5, is as follows: DGGITQSPKYLFRKEGQNVTLSCEQNLNHDAMYWYRQDPGQGLRLIYYSQIVNDFQKGDIAEGYSVSREKKESFPLTVTSAQKNPTAFYLCASIGTIGLLTQHFGDGTRLSIL.

The chain has TRBV6-6 and TRBJ2-7, with D maybe TRBD2 (6 bases). CDR3 length equals 14 residues. Germline values: CDR1 MNHNY, CDR2 SVGAGI (reference sequence). Trimming took 6 bases from V and 6 from J, leaving 18 bases between them. CDR3 residues: CASRSNNGSTEQYF. The CDR3 region has the DNA TGTGCCAGCAGGTCCAATAACGGGAGTACCGAGCAGTACTTC.

This chain joins TRBV7-3 and TRBJ2-3, with a tentative D call TRBD1 (6 bases). CDR1 is SGHTA, CDR2 FQGTGA, per germline. Trimming stripped 3 bases from V and 8 bases from J, with 12 bases between. The CDR3 extends over 13 amino acids. DNA for the CDR3: TGTGCCAGCAGCTTTCCAGGGGTTCCTACGCAGTATTTT. Protein product: CASSFPGVPTQYF.

The gene calls are TRBV5-6 and TRBJ2-3, with D possibly TRBD2 on 6 matching bases. CDR1 is SGHDT and CDR2 is YYEEEE in the germline V gene. This CDR3 has 14 amino acids. Trimming removed 0 bases from V and 4 bases from J, with 9 bases in between. The CDR3 DNA reads as TGTGCCAGCAGCTTGGAGGCTAGCGCAGATACGCAGTATTTT. It specifies CASSLEASADTQYF. Filled out from reference TRBV5-6 and TRBJ2-3, the complete variable domain reads DAGVTQSPTHLIKTRGQQVTLRCSPKSGHDTVSWYQQALGQGPQFIFQYYEEEERQRGNFPDRFSGHQFPNYSSELNVNALLLGDSALYLCASSLEASADTQYFGPGTRLTVL.

The V call is TRBV6-6, the J call TRBJ1-4; 8 bases line up with TRBD1. Germline assignment: CDR1 MNHNY and CDR2 SVGAGI (reference sequence). The length of the CDR3 is 15 residues. V trimming: 6 bases; J trimming: 5 bases; junction bases outside the gene matches: 8. CDR3 DNA sequence: TGTGCCAGCAGGGGCTCCGGGACAGGCAATGAAAAACTGTTTTTT. Translating it yields CASRGSGTGNEKLFF.

The chain is built from TRBV7-9 and TRBJ2-1, with 7 bases fitting TRBD2. After removal of 5 bases from V and 4 bases from J, the junction contained 11 bases not matched to a gene. The germline V gene encodes CDR1 SEHNR and CDR2 FQNEAQ (reference sequence). This CDR3 spans 16 amino acids. Written as DNA, the CDR3 is TGTGCCAGCAGCGGGGGGGTTGGGACGGATTACAATGAGCAGTTCTTC. Its protein is CASSGGVGTDYNEQFF.

The rearrangement uses TRBV23-1 and TRBJ1-4, with 9 bases identical to TRBD1. TRBV23-1 is known as an ORF, though its function is uncertain. There are 15 residues in the CDR3. Trimming cost V 4 bases and J 8 bases; bases outside gene matches: 8. The CDR3 reads CASSRPRTGEEKLFF. For the CDR3, the DNA is TGCGCCAGCAGTCGGCCCAGGACAGGGGAAGAAAAACTGTTTTTT.

The chain carries TRBV6-4 and TRBJ2-7, with D possibly TRBD1 on 5 matching bases. Germline loops: CDR1 MRHNA, CDR2 SNTAGT. This CDR3 has 14 amino acids. V lost 4 bases and J 1 base, leaving 11 bases between the germline ends. The CDR3 is CASSGDRPSYEQYF. The CDR3 DNA follows: TGTGCCAGCAGTGGTGACAGACCATCCTACGAGCAGTACTTC.